Listed below are T cell receptor beta chains from one sample, sequenced in a study of blood T cell repertoires in COVID-19. Data came from immunoSEQ multiplex PCR; TCRdb stores just in-frame clones and leaves some out. This table holds about 200,000 clones, around 85% found once. Sequencing was done on a sample of PBMCs or T cells enriched from blood (not recorded which). Source of these receptors: a middle-aged woman with acute COVID-19. The CDR3 runs from the conserved cysteine through the conserved F or W. A D gene is named only where the DNA matches it firmly. Size is omitted from some rows. Given values are once, few, many or a class for expanded clones.

size,V,J,D,CDR3,DNA
-,TRBV3-1/TRBV3-2,TRBJ2-3,TRBD2,CASSPGTSGATDTQYF,TGTGCCAGCAGCCCGGGGACTAGCGGTGCCACAGATACGCAGTATTTT
-,TRBV18,TRBJ2-1,-,CASSLGLGGDNEQFF,TGTGCCAGCTCACTAGGGCTTGGCGGGGACAATGAGCAGTTCTTC
-,TRBV24-1,TRBJ2-1,-,CATSDSLSRGSSYNEQFF,TGTGCCACCAGTGATTCTCTTTCGCGGGGCAGCTCCTACAATGAGCAGTTCTTC
-,TRBV21-1,TRBJ2-1,-,CASNNRGNSYNEQFF,TGTGCCAGCAACAACAGGGGGAACTCCTACAATGAGCAGTTCTTC
-,TRBV28,TRBJ2-5,TRBD1,CASSFRGQGGETQYF,TGTGCCAGCAGTTTTAGGGGACAGGGAGGAGAGACCCAGTACTTC
-,TRBV3-1/TRBV3-2,TRBJ2-3,TRBD2,CASSPRGILAGVRADTQYF,TGTGCCAGCAGCCCAAGAGGTATCCTAGCGGGAGTTCGGGCAGATACGCAGTATTTT
-,TRBV11-3,TRBJ2-1,-,CASAPGLHNEQFF,TGTGCCAGCGCGCCGGGACTCCACAATGAGCAGTTCTTC
-,TRBV29-1,TRBJ2-5,-,CSVEIGYQETQYF,TGCAGCGTTGAAATCGGGTACCAAGAGACCCAGTACTTC
few,TRBV25-1,TRBJ1-2,TRBD1,CASRAGTDYGYTF,TGTGCCAGCAGAGCCGGGACAGACTATGGCTACACCTTC
-,TRBV29-1,TRBJ2-4,-,CSVSLVSNIQYF,TGCAGCGTATCACTAGTATCAAACATTCAGTACTTC
once,TRBV12-3/TRBV12-4,TRBJ1-1,-,CASSLTGNTEAFF,TGTGCCAGCAGTCTAACAGGGAACACTGAAGCTTTCTTT
-,TRBV19,TRBJ2-1,-,CASRPGVGNEQFF,TGTGCCAGTAGACCGGGAGTGGGGAATGAGCAGTTCTTC
-,TRBV7-9,TRBJ2-1,TRBD2,CASSSETSSRSNFF,TGTGCCAGCAGCTCAGAGACTAGCTCAAGGTCGAATTTCTTC
few,TRBV5-1,TRBJ1-1,-,CASSLAGLGGSTEAFF,TGCGCCAGCAGCTTGGCCGGGCTCGGTGGGAGCACTGAAGCTTTCTTT
-,TRBV7-3,TRBJ2-1,TRBD2,CASSLWASGRANSYNEQFF,TGTGCCAGCAGCTTATGGGCTAGCGGGAGGGCCAATTCCTACAATGAGCAGTTCTTC
-,TRBV13,TRBJ2-1,TRBD2,CASGGSGSLYNEQFF,TGTGCCAGCGGGGGTAGCGGGAGTTTATACAATGAGCAGTTCTTC